This TCR beta chain was sequenced for a study of blood T cell repertoires in COVID-19. The overall study: The United States, Italy and Spain provided the acute and convalescent COVID-19 samples.

In the original processing: It was from reference gene primer amplification that nucleated cell counts were estimated. Some clones are missing from TCRdb's copy, which holds only in-frame ones; the method was immunoSEQ multiplex PCR. V, J and clone size were drawn from that table, and D and trimming were deduced from the DNA. Found here are about 270,000 clones, roughly 88% of them singletons; the top ten hold over 2%. The participants were between about 18 and 90 years old and came from 24 US areas. Cohorts were determined from participant-reported clinical history. The CDR3 has 13 amino acids. Germline assignment: CDR1 KGHSH and CDR2 LQKENI. Trimming left V 9 bases short and J 2 bases short, with 14 bases between.

The receptor comes from a woman aged 40 to 50 with acute COVID-19. The material sequenced was PBMCs or T cells enriched from blood (not recorded which). V and J are TRBV18 and TRBJ2-7; perhaps TRBD2 as D (5 bases). CDR3 residues: CASTRAGTYEQYF. The CDR3 nucleotides are TGTGCCAGTACTAGAGCTGGGACCTACGAGCAGTACTTC.